The 28 T cell receptor beta chains below were found in one sample sequenced in a study of beta chain features in type 1 diabetes. Isolated RNA was reverse transcribed in full, so expressed TCRB transcripts were sequenced. The table came from immunoSEQ multiplex PCR; TCRdb's copy has only in-frame clones and leaves some out. The sample lists hundreds of thousands of clones, roughly a sixth occurring once. Material for sequencing was naive CD4+ T cells from blood. These receptors originate from a man aged 18 to 30 in good health.

This clone was counted a few times. The CDR3 bases are TGTGCCAGCAGAAGGGACTACGCATCAACCCAGTACTTC. Protein sequence: CASRRDYASTQYF. The gene calls are TRBV5-4 and TRBJ2-5; 7 bases are a match to TRBD2. The junction had 9 bases not matched to a gene; V was cut back by 5 bases and J by 8 bases. Germline CDR1 and CDR2: SGHNT and YYREEE (reference sequence). The length of the CDR3 is 13 residues.

V gene TRBV9 combines with J gene TRBJ2-2; D might be TRBD2 (5 bases). Germline assignment: CDR1 SGDLS and CDR2 YYNGEE. Trimming pared 7 bases from V and 7 bases from J, leaving 14 bases between. The CDR3 sequence is 13 residues long. The CDR3 reads CASRASLIGELFF. Written as DNA, the CDR3 is TGTGCCAGCCGGGCTAGCCTTATCGGGGAGCTGTTTTTT.

The chain couples TRBV7-9 to TRBJ1-1, with no clear D. The germline gives CDR1 SEHNR, CDR2 FQNEAQ (reference sequence). The CDR3 sequence is 16 residues long. Trimming removed 5 bases at V and 1 base at J, with 17 bases between. In DNA, the CDR3 is TGTGCCAGCAGCGTTGACCCGGGCCGGGGGAACACTGAAGCTTTCTTT. It yields the protein CASSVDPGRGNTEAFF.

This chain joins TRBV18 and TRBJ1-1; TRBD1 matches at 7 bases. The CDR3 sequence is 15 residues long. From germline, CDR1 is KGHSH and CDR2 LQKENI. V lost 6 bases to trimming and J lost 0 bases; unmatched junction nucleotides: 7. CDR3 nucleotides: TGTGCCAGCTCCCCAGTGACAGGGTTGAACACTGAAGCTTTCTTT. Protein sequence: CASSPVTGLNTEAFF.

This clone was seen only a few times. The CDR3 is CASSSASGSYEQYF. DNA of the CDR3: TGTGCCAGCAGCTCGGCGAGCGGGAGCTACGAGCAGTACTTC. V gene TRBV5-4 combines with J gene TRBJ2-7, with TRBD2 matching 8 bases. The V gene's germline CDR1 is SGHNT and CDR2 YYREEE (reference sequence). CDR3 length: 14 amino acids. Trimming took 3 bases from V and 3 from J; bases not matched to a gene: 5. The full variable domain, completed using reference TRBV5-4 and TRBJ2-7, is ETGVTQSPTHLIKTRGQQVTLRCSSQSGHNTVSWYQQALGQGPQFIFQYYREEENGRGNFPPRFSGLQFPNYSSELNVNALELDDSALYLCASSSASGSYEQYFGPGTRLTVT.

The chain links TRBV27 to TRBJ2-3, with 7 positions matching TRBD1. J gave up 2 bases and V 3 bases, and 8 bases lay outside the gene matches. In germline, CDR1 is MNHEY, CDR2 SMNVEV (reference sequence). CDR3 length: 16 amino acids. CDR3 in DNA: TGTGCCAGCAGTTTGCAGGGACAGTCCTTCACAGATACGCAGTATTTT. It codes for CASSLQGQSFTDTQYF.

The rearrangement links TRBV7-6 to TRBJ1-1; D is unclear. CDR1 is SGHVS, CDR2 FNYEAQ, per germline. The V end lost 7 bases, the J end lost 2 bases, and 14 bases lay between the germline ends. This CDR3 region has 14 residues. The CDR3 DNA reads as TGTGCCAGCACCCTGTCCTTAACTAACACTGAAGCTTTCTTT. Amino acids: CASTLSLTNTEAFF.

The table lists this clone with a few counts. The chain links TRBV5-6 to TRBJ2-7; D perhaps matches TRBD1 (5 bases). The CDR3 is 12 residues long. Germline-derived CDR1 and CDR2 are SGHDT and YYEEEE. V shed 4 bases and J shed 3 bases, with 8 bases lying between them. The DNA for the CDR3 is TGTGCCAGCAGCCGACAGAACTACGAGCAGTACTTC. The encoded protein is CASSRQNYEQYF.

This chain connects TRBV28 to TRBJ1-2, with a possible D match to TRBD1 (5 bases). The ends were cut back, 11 bases at V and 1 base at J, with 11 bases in the middle. This CDR3 has 12 residues. The germline gives CDR1 MDHEN, CDR2 SYDVKM. The CDR3, as DNA: TGTGCCTCTCGGGACCATAACTATGGCTACACCTTC. Amino acid sequence: CASRDHNYGYTF.

This clone was seen only a few times. CDR3 coding DNA: TGTGCCATCTCTGATGGGGGGGCAACTAATGAAAAACTGTTTTTT. Amino acids: CAISDGGATNEKLFF. The chain combines TRBV10-3 with TRBJ1-4; D is possibly TRBD1 (5 bases). Germline CDR1 and CDR2: ENHRY and SYGVKD. The CDR3 length is 15 residues. V was cut by 8 bases and J by 0 bases, with 13 bases left in between.

The rearrangement joins TRBV5-4 to TRBJ1-1; D remains unclear. Germline CDR1 and CDR2: SGHNT and YYREEE (reference sequence). The germline V and J ends were trimmed by 0 bases and 6 bases, with 12 bases remaining between them. CDR3 length: 14 residues. For the CDR3, the DNA is TGTGCCAGCAGCTTGGCGGCACCTCGGGCTGAAGCTTTCTTT. This translates into CASSLAAPRAEAFF.

This clone occurred a few times. The chain uses TRBV18 and TRBJ1-5; unclear D gene. Germline V lookup: CDR1 KGHSH, CDR2 LQKENI. Trimming cost V 1 base and J 8 bases, with 12 bases left between them. This CDR3 contains 14 residues. CDR3 coding DNA: TGTGCCAGCTCACCACTTCTCGGGATCGAGCCCCAGCATTTT. Its protein product is CASSPLLGIEPQHF.

This sequence joins TRBV7-9 and TRBJ2-3; 8 positions match TRBD1. Germline loops: CDR1 SEHNR, CDR2 FQNEAQ (reference sequence). Unmatched junction bases numbered 11, after V lost 3 bases and J lost 6 bases. The CDR3 is 16 amino acids. The CDR3 region is CASSFLTGGLGDTQYF. The CDR3 DNA reads as TGTGCCAGCAGCTTTTTAACAGGGGGATTAGGGGATACGCAGTATTTT. Using reference TRBV7-9 and TRBJ2-3 for the parts outside the CDR3, the full variable domain is DTGVSQNPRHKITKRGQNVTFRCDPISEHNRLYWYRQTLGQGPEFLTYFQNEAQLEKSRLLSDRFSAERPKGSFSTLEIQRTEQGDSAMYLCASSFLTGGLGDTQYFGPGTRLTVL.

Only a few counts were recorded for this clone. The rearrangement uses TRBV6-5 and TRBJ2-7; possible D gene TRBD1, 5 bases. With 2 bases removed from V and 2 bases from J, the gap between germline ends came to 10 bases. The germline V gene has CDR1 MNHEY and CDR2 SVGAGI. This CDR3 is built from 14 residues. The CDR3 nucleotides read TGTGCCAGCAGTTACAAACAGGACACCTACGAGCAGTACTTC. Amino acid sequence: CASSYKQDTYEQYF.

The table lists this clone with a few counts. This chain connects TRBV7-2 to TRBJ2-5; possible D gene TRBD2, 7 bases. The CDR3 loop spans 16 amino acids. CDR1 and CDR2 from the germline V gene are SGHTA and FQGNSA. Trimming removed 0 bases at V and 4 bases at J, with 15 bases between. CDR3 residues: CASSLAVGGRRETQYF. DNA for the CDR3: TGTGCCAGCAGCTTAGCGGTCGGGGGGCGCCGAGAGACCCAGTACTTC.

This clone was seen more than once but under ten times. This rearrangement joins TRBV7-9 to TRBJ1-5; D gene uncertain. The CDR3 sequence is 17 residues long. V lost 0 bases to trimming and J lost 3 bases, with 15 bases between them. The germline gives CDR1 SEHNR, CDR2 FQNEAQ (reference sequence). The CDR3 region is CASSLARGINPNQPQHF. CDR3 DNA sequence: TGTGCCAGCAGCTTAGCGCGTGGGATCAACCCCAATCAGCCCCAGCATTTT.

The rearrangement links TRBV4-3 to TRBJ2-2; D is uncertain. Per germline, CDR1 LGHNA and CDR2 YSLEER. Trimming cost V 0 bases and J 2 bases, with 13 bases left between them. The CDR3 length is 17 residues. CDR3 nucleotides: TGCGCCAGCAGCCAAGATTATTCCAGACGAAACACCGGGGAGCTGTTTTTT. Its translation: CASSQDYSRRNTGELFF.

This clone has a handful of counts. The gene calls are TRBV29-1 and TRBJ2-5; TRBD2 is a possible D gene (6 bases). From germline, CDR1 is SQVTM and CDR2 ANQGSEA. V dropped 6 bases and J dropped 2 bases, with 16 bases sitting between them. The CDR3 is 14 amino acids. The CDR3 nucleotides are TGCAGCGTCCCTTGGGACTCTAGACAAGAGACCCAGTACTTC. Translated: CSVPWDSRQETQYF. Filled out from reference TRBV29-1 and TRBJ2-5, the complete variable domain reads SAVISQKPSRDICQRGTSLTIQCQVDSQVTMMFWYRQQPGQSLTLIATANQGSEATYESGFVIDKFPISRPNLTFSTLTVSNMSPEDSSIYLCSVPWDSRQETQYFGPGTRLLVL.

The chain couples TRBV30 to TRBJ1-1, with a possible D match to TRBD1 (5 bases). The V end was cut by 3 bases, the J end by 1 base, with 18 bases between. This CDR3 region has 16 residues. Germline V gene sequence: CDR1 GTSNPN, CDR2 SVGIG (reference sequence). The CDR3 bases are TGTGCCTGGAGGGCTGTGGGCGTGACAGCGAACACTGAAGCTTTCTTT. Translated, it gives CAWRAVGVTANTEAFF.

The J gene is TRBJ1-2, the V gene TRBV5-8, with 9 bases fitting TRBD1. CDR1 SGHTS and CDR2 YDEGEE come from the germline V gene. CDR3 size: 14 residues. The junction had 8 bases not matched to a gene; V was cut back by 4 bases and J by 7 bases. The CDR3 loop is CASSPGQGVGGYTF. The CDR3, as DNA: TGTGCCAGCAGCCCGGGACAGGGTGTTGGTGGCTACACCTTC.

This clone was found a few times. The chain links TRBV19 to TRBJ2-1; 8 positions match TRBD1. With V trimmed by 1 base and J by 7 bases, 12 bases remained unmatched. Germline CDR1 LNHDA, CDR2 SQIVND (reference sequence). CDR3 length: 17 residues. The CDR3 DNA reads as TGTGCCAGTAGTATAGGCGACCGGACAGGGTCATGGAATGAGCAGTTCTTC. As protein: CASSIGDRTGSWNEQFF.

The chain couples TRBV27 to TRBJ1-5; tentatively, D is TRBD1 (6 bases). Per germline, CDR1 MNHEY and CDR2 SMNVEV (reference sequence). V lost 4 bases to trimming and J lost 11 bases, with 18 bases between them. The CDR3 covers 14 residues. CDR3 sequence: CASSSWTAPNAQHF. CDR3 coding DNA: TGTGCCAGCAGTTCGTGGACAGCCCCGAACGCCCAGCATTTT.

The rearrangement uses TRBV5-4 and TRBJ2-3; tentatively, D is TRBD1 (5 bases). The CDR3 length is 12 residues. The germline CDR1 and CDR2 sequences are SGHNT and YYREEE (reference sequence). V lost 4 bases, J lost 6 bases, and 9 bases lay in between. Written as DNA, the CDR3 is TGTGCCAGCAGCCGCAGGGTTGATACGCAGTATTTT. The encoded protein is CASSRRVDTQYF.

The rearrangement links TRBV4-3 to TRBJ2-7; 11 bases match TRBD2. From germline, CDR1 is LGHNA and CDR2 YSLEER. CDR3 size: 17 residues. V trimming: 5 bases; J trimming: 4 bases; junction bases outside the gene matches: 13. The CDR3, as DNA: TGCGCCAGCAGCTATTGGCTCAGCGGGACTAGCGGATACGAGCAGTACTTC. As protein: CASSYWLSGTSGYEQYF.

This clone was observed a few times. The rearrangement links TRBV5-4 to TRBJ1-2, with 8 positions matching TRBD1. From germline, CDR1 is SGHNT and CDR2 YYREEE (reference sequence). The V segment lost 3 bases and the J segment 5 bases; nucleotides outside the gene matches: 6. There are 14 residues in the CDR3. This chain's CDR3 is CASSYATGVYGYTF. The CDR3 nucleotides are TGTGCCAGCAGCTACGCGACAGGGGTTTATGGCTACACCTTC. The full variable domain, with the rest looked up from reference TRBV5-4 and TRBJ1-2, is ETGVTQSPTHLIKTRGQQVTLRCSSQSGHNTVSWYQQALGQGPQFIFQYYREEENGRGNFPPRFSGLQFPNYSSELNVNALELDDSALYLCASSYATGVYGYTFGSGTRLTVV.

A few counts support this clone. The V and J genes are TRBV7-9 and TRBJ2-7; the D is unclear. The CDR3 spans 12 residues. V shed 5 bases and J shed 12 bases, with 17 bases lying between them. Germline V gene data show CDR1 as SEHNR and CDR2 as FQNEAQ (reference sequence). Here the CDR3 DNA reads TGTGCCAGCAGCCCGATTGGACGCTGGGGGTACTTC. This encodes CASSPIGRWGYF.

This clone was detected a few times. V and J are TRBV28 and TRBJ2-5; D may be TRBD1 (6 bases). CDR1 is MDHEN and CDR2 is SYDVKM in the germline V gene. This CDR3 has 13 amino acids. Trimming took off 6 bases at V and 5 bases at J, with 13 bases between the two ends. CDR3 bases: TGTGCCAGCAGGAGGCAGGGGAGCGAGACCCAGTACTTC. Translating it yields CASRRQGSETQYF. Variable domain in full (rest from reference TRBV28 and TRBJ2-5): DVKVTQSSRYLVKRTGEKVFLECVQDMDHENMFWYRQDPGLGLRLIYFSYDVKMKEKGDIPEGYSVSREKKERFSLILESASTNQTSMYLCASRRQGSETQYFGPGTRLLVL.

The gene calls are TRBV7-2 and TRBJ2-7, with D unresolved. The V end was cut by 3 bases, the J end by 1 base, with 13 bases between. Germline CDR1 and CDR2: SGHTA and FQGNSA. There are 15 residues in the CDR3. CDR3 nucleotides: TGTGCCAGCAGCTTGATGACGGCATCATCCTACGAGCAGTACTTC. Protein sequence: CASSLMTASSYEQYF.